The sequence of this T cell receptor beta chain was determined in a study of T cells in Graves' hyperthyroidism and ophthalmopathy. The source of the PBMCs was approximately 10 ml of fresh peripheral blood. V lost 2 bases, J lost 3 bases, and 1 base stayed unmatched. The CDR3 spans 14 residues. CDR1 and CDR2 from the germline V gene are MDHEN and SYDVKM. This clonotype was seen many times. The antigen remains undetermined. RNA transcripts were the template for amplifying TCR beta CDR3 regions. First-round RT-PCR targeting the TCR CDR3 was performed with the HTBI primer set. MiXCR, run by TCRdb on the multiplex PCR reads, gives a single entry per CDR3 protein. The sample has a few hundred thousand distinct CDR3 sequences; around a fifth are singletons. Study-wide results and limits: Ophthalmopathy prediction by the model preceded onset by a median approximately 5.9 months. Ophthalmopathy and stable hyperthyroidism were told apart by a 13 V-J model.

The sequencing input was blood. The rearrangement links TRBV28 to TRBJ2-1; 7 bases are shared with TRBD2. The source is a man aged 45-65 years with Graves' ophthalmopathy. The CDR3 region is CASSLRGSYNEQFF. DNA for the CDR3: TGTGCCAGCAGTTTACGCGGGAGCTACAATGAGCAGTTCTTC.